This TCR beta chain was documented in a study of OX40 agonist ivuxolimab in advanced cancers. Overall study: A mean age of about 59 years, range about 23 to 80, was recorded, and roughly 83% were male. Study conclusions and caveats: On average, CD8+ T cells had more expanded clones than CD4+. Among the lowest peripheral clonal expansion occurred in 0.1-3.0 mg/kg partial responders.

Trimming took off 3 bases at V and 8 bases at J, with 19 bases between the two ends. The CDR3 loop spans 15 amino acids. Looked up from germline, CDR1 is PRHDT and CDR2 is FYEKMQ (reference sequence). About this clone itself: What it recognizes is unknown.

Here immunoSEQ multiplex PCR was the method, and the copy in TCRdb shows in-frame clones only, minus some. The sample shows tens of thousands of clones, less than 85% of them seen only once. Autoimmune disease history or systemic immunosuppression disqualified patients. Source: CD4+ or CD8+ T cells sorted from blood, taken in a trial of the OX40 agonist ivuxolimab. The receptor was isolated from an adult with an advanced solid tumor such as melanoma, head and neck, liver or kidney cancer. The chain carries TRBV13 and TRBJ1-2; D is unclear. CDR3 amino acids: CASSFIQVGREGYTF. The CDR3 coding sequence is TGTGCCAGCAGCTTTATCCAGGTCGGGCGTGAAGGCTACACCTTC.